Listed below are T cell receptor beta chains from one sample, sequenced in a study of T cells after yellow fever vaccination. TCRdb re-derived calls from the 5' RACE reads in MiXCR, one entry per CDR3 protein. The table records about 340,000 distinct CDR3 sequences, 8% to 10% of them present only once. Sequences were derived from PBMCs, sampled on the day of the first yellow fever vaccination. The receptor set was obtained from a man younger than 35 who received the YFV17D yellow fever vaccine. CDR3s include the opening cysteine and the closing phenylalanine or tryptophan. The D gene is left open where the match is weak. Clone size appears in some rows only: once, few, many, or a class for an expanded clone.

>TRBV6-1|TRBD1|few
CASRSAGTGGINEQYF
>TRBV27|-|-
CASSKRPGMGAGELFF
>TRBV12-3/TRBV12-4|-|few
CASRTGFYEQYF
>TRBV24-1|-|many
CATSDPDRTTNEKLFF
>TRBV20-1|-|once
CSARDQGSWELFF
>TRBV6-2/TRBV6-3|TRBD1|few
CASSYSPTGIVFF
>TRBV15|TRBD1|-
CATRTGQGVAQPQHF
>TRBV6-2/TRBV6-3|-|few
CASSPDRPNSPLHF
>TRBV5-1|TRBD1|few
CASSTPGQGFPEQYF
>TRBV12-3/TRBV12-4|-|few
CASSHRATGETQYF
>TRBV7-2|TRBD1|-
CASSSGGEQPQHF
>TRBV9|-|-
CASSVEAGKSSGNTIYF
>TRBV6-5|-|-
CASSYEAGLTYEQYF
>TRBV5-1|TRBD1|many
CASSSKAGTEYTQYF
>TRBV27|-|many
CASSFGGFYGYTF
>TRBV7-6|-|few
CASSLGAGPDYGYTF
>TRBV12-3/TRBV12-4|-|-
CASTTLGGWWNYGYTF
>TRBV6-2/TRBV6-3|TRBD1|-
CASSQGRDRHTEAFF
>TRBV11-2|-|-
CASSLDGRVETQYF
>TRBV7-2|-|-
CASSSVERDTQYF
>TRBV7-2|-|-
CASSPTSGANVLTF
>TRBV4-3|-|few
CASSQAFDTGELFF
>TRBV10-3|-|few
CAITNPGVYGYTF
>TRBV14|-|few
CASSQRGQSTNEAFF
>TRBV9|TRBD1|few
CASSVAGTGRSGNTIYF
>TRBV5-1|TRBD2|-
CASSLGGSSGGTYNEQFF
>TRBV29-1|-|few
CSVVRLPETQYF
>TRBV29-1|-|-
CSGGHLQETQYF
>TRBV6-2/TRBV6-3|-|many
CASSYSLGRGTGTEAFF
>TRBV7-2|TRBD1|few
CASSSRPGQGRNEQFF
>TRBV7-2|-|-
CASRAPVGAQYF
>TRBV12-3/TRBV12-4|TRBD2|-
CASSSSGVETQYF
>TRBV16|-|many
CASSQSTDYGYTF
>TRBV28|-|-
CASRTEGQPQHF
>TRBV18|-|many
CASSPPLAGGTQYF
>TRBV27|-|-
CASSLQTEGSRKLFF
>TRBV5-4|-|-
CASSYIGTQYF
>TRBV5-1|TRBD2|-
CASSLEGTSGGNEQFF
>TRBV12-3/TRBV12-4|TRBD1|few
CASSYGTGDQETQYF
>TRBV15|-|-
CATSRDTLPANYGYTF
>TRBV6-5|-|many
CASSYSSREYEQYF
>TRBV5-5|TRBD1|many
CASSLRTGVGIYGYTF
>TRBV7-2|-|-
CASSARNVLIGGELFF
>TRBV7-9|TRBD1|few
CASSPPGTENSPLHF
>TRBV5-1|-|few
CASSLLGSTAYNEQFF
>TRBV5-1|TRBD1|few
CASSVGTGFYNEQFF
>TRBV5-1|-|few
CASSLVPGANVLTF
>TRBV10-3|-|many
CAISNSEQETQYF
>TRBV5-1|-|few
CASSLSLQGAETQYF
>TRBV7-9|-|few
CASSYGPRGAEETQYF
>TRBV27|-|many
CASSIRTDGNNEQFF
>TRBV20-1|TRBD1|few
CSASIGGREQFF
>TRBV27|-|-
CASSPQGPNQPQHF
>TRBV7-9|-|few
CASSLTGSLSEKLFF
>TRBV5-1|TRBD2|many
CASSLKLAGGGDTQYF
>TRBV7-2|-|few
CASSSGAGDYGYTF
>TRBV7-2|-|-
CASSLGNWGETEAFF
>TRBV4-2|TRBD1|few
CASSQDPGQLKADTQYF
>TRBV29-1|TRBD1|few
CSVSFGTASNQPQHF